The clone carrying this TCR beta chain was found many times. What it recognizes is unknown. One end of the junction is discordant with germline, which a read error may explain. This CDR3 is built from 13 residues. Germline V gives CDR1 MNHEY, CDR2 SVGAGI. The entry originates in a study of T cell repertoires in cytomegalovirus infection. Study at large: It was the public TCR beta signatures that indicated both CMV infection and matching HLA type. Regarding the study as a whole: Ex vivo, HLA-C-restricted CMV-specific TCR beta clonotypes prevailed over the rest of the response. Public TCR beta family frequency separated CMV-and-HLA carriers, including in an independent cohort.

TCRdb re-called the reads with MiXCR, one entry per CDR3 protein. The repertoire has roughly 280,000 distinct CDR3 sequences, approximately 13% of them found once; the top ten carry around 8.8%. V usage is TRBV6-5 and J usage is TRBJ2-1; D gene uncertain. This receptor was obtained from a human donor in good health (CMV status not recorded). Some clones in this sample may be carry-over from other donors' samples. Sequences were obtained from PBMCs. In DNA, the CDR3 is TGTGCCAGCAGTTACTCGAGTTCCCAGAACCCGCTCTTC. Amino acids: CASSYSSSQNPLF.